What follows are 8 T cell receptor beta chains derived from one specimen sequenced in a study of shared clonotypes between healthy human individuals. Terminally differentiated effector memory CD45RA+ cells were left out of the naive CD8 fraction, which was CD45RO-negative and positively selected for CCR7. TCRdb keeps only in-frame clones here, not all; method: immunoSEQ multiplex PCR. The data show hundreds of thousands of clones, with around 95% seen just once and 0.11% held by the top ten. The source material was naive CD8+ T cells sorted from blood. The receptors stem from a woman aged 25 to 39 in good health.

V gene TRBV6-6 combines with J gene TRBJ1-3; TRBD1 matches at 11 bases. J lost 13 bases, V lost 6 bases, and 2 bases had no gene match. Germline V lookup: CDR1 MNHNY, CDR2 SVGAGI (reference sequence). The CDR3 extends over 11 amino acids. The CDR3 nucleotides read TGTGCCAGCAGGGGACAGGGGGATATATATTTT. This encodes CASRGQGDIYF.

The J gene is TRBJ2-7, the V gene TRBV19, with D unclear. The CDR3 runs 13 residues. V lost 5 bases and J lost 3, with 11 bases in between. Looked up from germline, CDR1 is LNHDA and CDR2 is SQIVND (reference sequence). CDR3 residues: CASSLTILYEQYF. CDR3 DNA: TGTGCCAGTAGTCTGACAATTCTCTACGAGCAGTACTTC.

This clone was seen once. The chain links TRBV11-2 to TRBJ1-5, with D possibly TRBD1 on 6 matching bases. Looked up from germline, CDR1 is SGHAT and CDR2 is FQNNGV. The CDR3 contains 14 residues. Between the trimmed V and J ends, which lost 4 bases and 4 bases, there was a span of 11 bases. The CDR3 region is CASSSTGYNQPQHF. For the CDR3, the DNA is TGTGCCAGCAGCTCCACAGGGTATAATCAGCCCCAGCATTTT. Full variable domain (missing parts from reference TRBV11-2 and TRBJ1-5): EAGVAQSPRYKIIEKRQSVAFWCNPISGHATLYWYQQILGQGPKLLIQFQNNGVVDDSQLPKDRFSAERLKGVDSTLKIQPAKLEDSAVYLCASSSTGYNQPQHFGDGTRLSIL.

The chain has TRBV7-9 and TRBJ1-2; D is possibly TRBD1 (5 bases). In germline, CDR1 is SEHNR, CDR2 FQNEAQ (reference sequence). The CDR3 loop spans 17 amino acids. Trimming took 5 bases from V and 5 from J, leaving 24 bases between them. CDR3 loop: CASSRGAGTPLSYGYTF. The CDR3 coding sequence is TGTGCCAGCAGCCGAGGGGCAGGCACCCCCCTTAGTTATGGCTACACCTTC.

About this clone: This sample also contains other DNA sequences that code for the same CDR3. The chain links TRBV28 to TRBJ2-1; D is unclear. CDR3 length equals 12 residues. CDR1 is MDHEN and CDR2 is SYDVKM in the germline V gene. Trimming removed 3 bases at V and 6 bases at J, with 6 bases between. In DNA, the CDR3 is TGTGCCAGCAGTTTGAACCCCAATGAGCAGTTCTTC. The encoded protein is CASSLNPNEQFF.

This chain uses TRBV5-1 with TRBJ1-5; D possibly corresponds to TRBD1 (5 bases). Trimming took off 0 bases at V and 5 bases at J, with 12 bases between the two ends. There are 15 residues in the CDR3. From germline, CDR1 is SGHRS and CDR2 YFSETQ. This CDR3 is CASSLGTGLDQPQHF. As DNA, the CDR3 is TGCGCCAGCAGCTTGGGAACAGGCCTCGATCAGCCCCAGCATTTT.

V is TRBV5-1 and J is TRBJ2-3; 9 bases align to TRBD2. CDR1 is SGHRS and CDR2 is YFSETQ in the germline V gene. The length of the CDR3 is 15 residues. Unmatched junction bases numbered 8, after V lost 3 bases and J lost 6 bases. CDR3 nucleotide sequence: TGCGCCAGCAGCTCTAGACTAGCGGTATCCGATACGCAGTATTTT. Its protein is CASSSRLAVSDTQYF.

The J gene is TRBJ1-1, the V gene TRBV11-2; perhaps TRBD1 as D (5 bases). Germline CDR1 is SGHAT and CDR2 is FQNNGV. Trimming shortened V by 5 bases and J by 5 bases, and 18 bases separated the two germline ends. This CDR3 has 15 amino acids. The DNA of the CDR3 is TGTGCCAGCAGCCCGGGTGAGGCGGGGGGGACTGAAGCTTTCTTT. Translated: CASSPGEAGGTEAFF.